This entry concerns a single TCR beta chain. The sample is drawn from a study of blood T cell repertoires in COVID-19. Study-wide background: PBMCs, B-cell-depleted T cells, or T cells were the source of the cDNA or gDNA that made up the material.

Only in-frame clones appear in the TCRdb table, and some are missing; sequencing was by immunoSEQ multiplex PCR. The top ten clones hold more than 2% of a sample with roughly 160,000 clones, around nine tenths of them seen once. This CDR3 is 14 amino acids long. In germline, CDR1 is SGHTA, CDR2 FQGTGA. V dropped 5 bases and J dropped 0 bases, with 11 bases sitting between them. Sequencing was performed on peripheral blood. The rearrangement joins TRBV7-3 to TRBJ2-7; weak D call: TRBD1 (5 bases). The sequence derives from a man aged 45 to 65 who had recovered from COVID-19. Here the CDR3 reads CASSPGHTSYEQYF. CDR3 bases: TGTGCCAGCAGCCCTGGACATACCTCCTACGAGCAGTACTTC.